Listed below are T cell receptor beta chains from one sample, sequenced in a study of Ad26.COV2.S vaccination and SARS-CoV-2 variants. Libraries were prepared by immunoSEQ multiplex PCR; TCRdb keeps only in-frame clonotypes and omits some of them. The sample records 400,000 or so clones, approximately 90% being singletons. Sequencing was performed on peripheral blood, taken in a trial of Ad26.COV2.S vaccine versus placebo. The receptors were sampled from a person aged 18-60 years who received the Ad26.COV2.S COVID-19 vaccine or a placebo. Each CDR3 is given with its conserved first and last residue. A D gene is named only where the DNA matches it firmly. Not every row has a clone size; where given, it reads once, few, many or a size class.

D gene,clone size,J gene,V gene,CDR3 protein,CDR3 DNA
-,-,TRBJ1-1,TRBV6-1,CASSEVGADTEAFF,TGTGCCAGCAGTGAAGTGGGGGCGGATACTGAAGCTTTCTTT
TRBD2,-,TRBJ2-1,TRBV27,CASSLLAGVQYNEQFF,TGTGCCAGCAGTTTATTAGCGGGGGTCCAATACAATGAGCAGTTCTTC
TRBD2,-,TRBJ2-2,TRBV5-4,CASSHAGLAGTGELFF,TGTGCCAGCAGTCACGCGGGACTAGCGGGCACCGGGGAGCTGTTTTTT
TRBD1,once,TRBJ1-1,TRBV5-1,CASSHRTGTNTEAFF,TGCGCCAGCAGCCACCGGACAGGGACGAACACTGAAGCTTTCTTT
-,-,TRBJ1-4,TRBV10-1,CASCFMLNEKLFF,TGCGCCAGCTGTTTTATGCTTAATGAAAAACTGTTTTTT
-,-,TRBJ1-6,TRBV4-1,CASSPSDGRRRNSPLHF,TGCGCCAGCAGCCCTTCGGACGGGAGACGTCGTAATTCACCCCTCCACTTT
-,-,TRBJ2-1,TRBV7-2,CASSRSPAYNEQFF,TGTGCCAGCAGCAGAAGCCCCGCCTACAATGAGCAGTTCTTC
TRBD1,-,TRBJ1-1,TRBV7-2,CASRRQGAGSEAFF,TGTGCCAGCAGAAGACAGGGGGCGGGGTCTGAAGCTTTCTTT
TRBD1,-,TRBJ1-1,TRBV4-3,CASSQGEQGGEAFF,TGCGCCAGCAGCCAAGGGGAACAGGGGGGTGAAGCTTTCTTT
-,-,TRBJ1-1,TRBV7-2,CASSVGENTEAFF,TGTGCCAGCAGCGTTGGGGAGAACACTGAAGCTTTCTTT
-,-,TRBJ1-1,TRBV29-1,CSVEGRATEAFF,TGCAGCGTTGAGGGTAGGGCCACTGAAGCTTTCTTT
-,-,TRBJ2-3,TRBV19,CAPNTRSSTDTQYF,TGTGCCCCAAATACCCGGTCTAGCACAGATACGCAGTATTTT
-,-,TRBJ2-1,TRBV7-9,CASSPLLVEQFF,TGTGCCAGCAGCCCGTTACTAGTAGAGCAGTTCTTC
TRBD1,-,TRBJ2-1,TRBV5-1,CASSLPTGTENNEQFF,TGCGCCAGCAGCTTGCCAACCGGGACAGAGAACAATGAGCAGTTCTTC
TRBD2,-,TRBJ2-1,TRBV27,CASSSSQRGLYSYNEQFF,TGTGCCAGCAGTTCCTCCCAGCGGGGGTTATACTCCTACAATGAGCAGTTCTTC
TRBD2,-,TRBJ2-5,TRBV5-4,CASSLPSGGAGETQYF,TGTGCCAGCAGCCTGCCAAGCGGGGGGGCTGGAGAGACCCAGTACTTC
-,-,TRBJ1-1,TRBV19,CASRNTGGTEAFF,TGTGCCAGTAGAAATACGGGAGGGACTGAAGCTTTCTTT
-,-,TRBJ1-2,TRBV7-2,CASSPSNYGYTF,TGTGCCAGCAGTCCTTCTAACTATGGCTACACCTTC
TRBD1,-,TRBJ1-1,TRBV6-1,CASSERGTGTWWAFF,TGTGCCAGCAGTGAAAGGGGGACAGGGACTTGGTGGGCTTTCTTT
TRBD1,-,TRBJ1-1,TRBV9,CASSLQGMNTEAFF,TGTGCCAGCAGCTTACAGGGGATGAACACTGAAGCTTTCTTT
-,once,TRBJ1-5,TRBV12-1,CASSPVRERVNQPQHF,TGTGCCAGCAGCCCCGTAAGGGAACGAGTCAATCAGCCCCAGCATTTT
-,-,TRBJ1-5,TRBV18,CASSPVAAGAQPQHF,TGTGCCAGCTCACCAGTCGCGGCAGGGGCTCAGCCCCAGCATTTT
TRBD1,-,TRBJ1-1,TRBV4-1,CASSLENYRGAFF,TGCGCCAGCAGCCTTGAGAACTACAGGGGAGCTTTCTTT
-,-,TRBJ2-5,TRBV6-5,CASSYSTEEPQETQYF,TGTGCCAGCAGTTACTCGACGGAGGAGCCTCAAGAGACCCAGTACTTC
-,-,TRBJ2-1,TRBV5-6,CASSLRGFGNEQFF,TGTGCCAGCAGCCTTAGGGGATTCGGCAATGAGCAGTTCTTC
-,-,TRBJ2-5,TRBV2,CASSESRRGTQYF,TGTGCCAGCAGTGAATCCCGCCGGGGGACCCAGTACTTC
-,-,TRBJ1-2,TRBV10-2,CASRELSQGGYTF,TGCGCCAGCAGGGAACTTTCGCAGGGGGGCTACACCTTC
TRBD2,once,TRBJ2-3,TRBV3-1/TRBV3-2,CASSHNGGGYTQYF,TGTGCCAGCAGCCACAACGGGGGGGGTTATACGCAGTATTTT
-,few,TRBJ1-3,TRBV30,CAWIPWPASGNTIYF,TGTGCCTGGATCCCCTGGCCCGCCTCTGGAAACACCATATATTTT
TRBD1,-,TRBJ2-7,TRBV3-1/TRBV3-2,CASSQDAALGTGHYEQYF,TGTGCCAGCAGCCAAGATGCGGCCTTGGGGACAGGGCACTACGAGCAGTACTTC
-,-,TRBJ1-2,TRBV5-4,CASSLKDGYGYTF,TGTGCCAGCAGCTTAAAAGACGGCTATGGCTACACCTTC
-,-,TRBJ1-5,TRBV6-2/TRBV6-3,CASSDRNQPQHF,TGTGCCAGCAGTGACCGCAATCAGCCCCAGCATTTT
-,-,TRBJ1-6,TRBV15,CATSERLTSSPLHF,TGTGCCACCAGCGAACGTCTGACCAGTTCACCCCTCCACTTT
-,-,TRBJ2-1,TRBV5-1,CASSLVALAVNNEQFF,TGCGCCAGCAGCTTGGTCGCCTTAGCTGTCAACAATGAGCAGTTCTTC
TRBD1,-,TRBJ1-2,TRBV19,CASSKPGQNYGYTF,TGTGCCAGTAGCAAGCCGGGACAGAACTATGGCTACACCTTC
TRBD2,-,TRBJ2-1,TRBV4-1,CASSQGNGGGTYNEQFF,TGCGCCAGCAGCCAAGGGAATGGCGGGGGGACCTACAATGAGCAGTTCTTC
-,-,TRBJ1-6,TRBV2,CASSEGGGYSPLHF,TGTGCCAGCAGTGAAGGGGGGGGGTATTCACCCCTCCACTTT
TRBD1,-,TRBJ1-2,TRBV5-6,CASSLVFGTGAYGYTF,TGTGCCAGCAGCTTGGTATTCGGGACAGGGGCCTATGGCTACACCTTC
-,-,TRBJ1-1,TRBV5-1,CASSWEQMNTEAFF,TGCGCCAGCAGCTGGGAACAGATGAACACTGAAGCTTTCTTT
-,-,TRBJ2-1,TRBV20-1,CSASETHTGEQFF,TGCAGTGCTAGTGAGACCCACACCGGCGAGCAGTTCTTC
-,-,TRBJ1-2,TRBV5-6,CASSGDSYGYTF,TGTGCCAGCAGCGGAGACAGCTATGGCTACACCTTC
-,once,TRBJ2-3,TRBV20-1,CSASIGAPDTQYF,TGCAGTGCTAGTATCGGAGCCCCAGATACGCAGTATTTT
TRBD1,-,TRBJ2-7,TRBV29-1,CSVRQGSYYEQYF,TGCAGCGTTCGACAGGGCTCGTACTACGAGCAGTACTTC
TRBD2,few,TRBJ2-7,TRBV6-5,CASIRIAGGRDEQYF,TGTGCCAGCATTAGGATAGCGGGGGGGCGGGACGAGCAGTACTTC
TRBD2,-,TRBJ2-5,TRBV11-1,CASSAGLAGGQETQYF,TGTGCCAGCAGCGCTGGACTAGCGGGGGGCCAAGAGACCCAGTACTTC